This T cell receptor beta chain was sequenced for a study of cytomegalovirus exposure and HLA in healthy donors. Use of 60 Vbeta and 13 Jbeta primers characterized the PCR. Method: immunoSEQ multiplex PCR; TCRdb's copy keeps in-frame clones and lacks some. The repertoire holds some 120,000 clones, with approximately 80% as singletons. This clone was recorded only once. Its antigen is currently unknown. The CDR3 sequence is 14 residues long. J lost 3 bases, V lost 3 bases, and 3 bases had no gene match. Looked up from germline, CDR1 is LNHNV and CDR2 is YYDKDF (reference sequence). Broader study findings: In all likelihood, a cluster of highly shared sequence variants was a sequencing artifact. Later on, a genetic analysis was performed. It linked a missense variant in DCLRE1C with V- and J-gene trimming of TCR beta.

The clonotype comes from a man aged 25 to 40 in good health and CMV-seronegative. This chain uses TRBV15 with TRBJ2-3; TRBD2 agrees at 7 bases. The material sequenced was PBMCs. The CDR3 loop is CATSRTGRTDTQYF. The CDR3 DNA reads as TGTGCCACCAGCAGGACCGGGAGGACAGATACGCAGTATTTT.